The 23 T cell receptor beta chains in this list originate from one sample, sequenced in a study of blood T cell repertoires in COVID-19. TCRdb keeps only in-frame clones here, not all; method: immunoSEQ multiplex PCR. The table shows approximately 260,000 clones, with approximately 90% occurring only once. The sample consisted of peripheral blood. These receptors came from a man between 18 and 29 years old with active or convalescent COVID-19.

V is TRBV5-4 and J is TRBJ2-5, with 11 nucleotides matching TRBD2. CDR1 SGHNT and CDR2 YYREEE come from the germline V gene (reference sequence). The V and J ends lost 4 bases and 5 bases, in that order; junction bases with no gene match: 4. CDR3 length equals 14 residues. The CDR3 DNA sequence: TGTGCCAGCAGCCAACTAGCGGGGGATGAGACCCAGTACTTC. Translating it yields CASSQLAGDETQYF.

This sequence joins TRBV11-3 and TRBJ2-1, with 8 positions matching TRBD1. The CDR3 has 15 residues. V lost 5 bases to trimming and J lost 4 bases; unmatched junction nucleotides: 7. The germline CDR1 and CDR2 sequences are SGHNT and YENEEA. CDR3 nucleotides: TGTGCCAGCAGCGCCGGGACAGGCCTTTACAATGAGCAGTTCTTC. It translates to CASSAGTGLYNEQFF.

This clone was seen a handful of times. The chain couples TRBV2 to TRBJ2-5, with TRBD2 identical over 9 bases. J gave up 6 bases and V 2 bases, and 13 bases lay outside the gene matches. Germline assignment: CDR1 SNHLY and CDR2 FYNNEI. The CDR3 is 17 amino acids. This CDR3 reads CASSEFHRSGGKKTQYF. The CDR3 DNA is TGTGCCAGCAGTGAATTCCACCGTAGCGGGGGCAAAAAGACCCAGTACTTC.

This clone came up a few times. The genes are TRBV12-5 and TRBJ2-1, with D perhaps matching TRBD2 (6 bases). Germline lookup yields CDR1 LGHNT and CDR2 FRNRAP. V was trimmed by 7 bases and J by 4 bases, leaving 14 bases between them. The CDR3 runs 14 residues. CDR3 loop: CASEGGTNYNEQFF. The CDR3 DNA is TGTGCTAGTGAGGGCGGGACCAATTACAATGAGCAGTTCTTC.

The chain recombines TRBV2 with TRBJ1-2; TRBD1 aligns across 11 bases. CDR3 length: 15 amino acids. Germline V lookup: CDR1 SNHLY, CDR2 FYNNEI. V was pared by 7 bases and J by 7 bases, with 11 bases of the junction left unmatched. CDR3 DNA sequence: TGTGCCAGCAAACGACCGGGACAGGGGGTAGGTGGCTACACCTTC. It yields the protein CASKRPGQGVGGYTF.

V and J are TRBV6-5 and TRBJ2-7; TRBD1 might be the D (5 bases). CDR1 MNHEY and CDR2 SVGAGI come from the germline V gene. Trimming pared 6 bases from V and 2 bases from J, leaving 17 bases between. This CDR3 spans 15 amino acids. CDR3 sequence: CASSDSKLGAYEQYF. The CDR3, as DNA: TGTGCCAGCAGCGACAGTAAACTTGGTGCCTACGAGCAGTACTTC.

The V and J genes are TRBV13 and TRBJ2-7; perhaps TRBD1 as D (6 bases). From germline, CDR1 is PRHDT and CDR2 FYEKMQ (reference sequence). CDR3 size: 18 residues. V was trimmed by 5 bases and J by 5 bases, leaving 28 bases between them. The DNA of the CDR3 is TGTGCCAGCAGCCTAAACAGGGAAGGAATGACTCTGGTCGACGAGCAGTACTTC. Protein sequence: CASSLNREGMTLVDEQYF.

The genes are TRBV19 and TRBJ2-3; 12 bases map to TRBD2. CDR1 and CDR2 (germline): LNHDA, SQIVND (reference sequence). The CDR3 sequence is 16 residues long. The J segment lost 4 bases and the V segment lost 4 bases, leaving 6 bases of the junction unmatched. As DNA, the CDR3 is TGTGCCAGTAGTACGAGACTAGCGGGAGAGGCAGATACGCAGTATTTT. Its protein is CASSTRLAGEADTQYF. The whole variable domain, remainder taken from reference TRBV19 and TRBJ2-3, is DGGITQSPKYLFRKEGQNVTLSCEQNLNHDAMYWYRQDPGQGLRLIYYSQIVNDFQKGDIAEGYSVSREKKESFPLTVTSAQKNPTAFYLCASSTRLAGEADTQYFGPGTRLTVL.

V usage is TRBV7-2 and J usage is TRBJ2-7; D unclear. The CDR3 loop spans 13 amino acids. Germline CDR1 and CDR2: SGHTA and FQGNSA. V was shortened by 6 bases and J by 0 bases, with 9 bases between the two germline ends. The CDR3 nucleotides read TGTGCCAGCAGGGGTGACAACTCCTACGAGCAGTACTTC. Protein sequence: CASRGDNSYEQYF.

The table lists this clone with a count of one. CDR3 nucleotides: TGTGCCACCAGTGATTTGGAGGCCGGGAGCGGGGAGCTGTTTTTT. This gives the protein CATSDLEAGSGELFF. V is TRBV24-1 and J is TRBJ2-2; tentative D call: TRBD2 (6 bases). V gave up 0 bases and J gave up 7 bases, with 11 bases separating them. The CDR3 covers 15 residues. Germline loops: CDR1 KGHDR, CDR2 SFDVKD.

The chain has TRBV28 and TRBJ1-4; D unresolved. The V end lost 6 bases, the J end lost 0 bases, and 11 bases lay between the germline ends. Germline V gene lookup returns CDR1 MDHEN and CDR2 SYDVKM. This CDR3 contains 15 residues. CDR3 region: CASSSAKSTNEKLFF. The CDR3, as DNA: TGTGCCAGCAGCTCCGCGAAGTCAACTAATGAAAAACTGTTTTTT.

The genes are TRBV2 and TRBJ1-5, with a possible D match to TRBD1 (5 bases). Germline assignment: CDR1 SNHLY and CDR2 FYNNEI. The V end lost 5 bases, the J end lost 4 bases, and 15 bases lay between the germline ends. The CDR3 totals 15 residues. CDR3: CASSFQGAVNQPQHF. The CDR3 bases are TGTGCCAGCAGTTTCCAAGGGGCGGTTAATCAGCCCCAGCATTTT. Using reference TRBV2 and TRBJ1-5 for the parts outside the CDR3, the full variable domain is EPEVTQTPSHQVTQMGQEVILRCVPISNHLYFYWYRQILGQKVEFLVSFYNNEISEKSEIFDDQFSVERPDGSNFTLKIRSTKLEDSAMYFCASSFQGAVNQPQHFGDGTRLSIL.

The V call is TRBV6-7, the J call TRBJ2-5; D may be TRBD1 (6 bases). TRBV6-7 is labeled an ORF, and its function is uncertain. V was clipped by 2 bases and J by 6 bases, with 22 bases between them. CDR3 length: 17 residues. The CDR3 DNA is TGTGCCAGCAGTTACCCGTACAGGGTGGGATGGGGGAAGACCCAGTACTTC. Protein: CASSYPYRVGWGKTQYF.

The rearrangement joins TRBV6-6 to TRBJ1-2; TRBD1 is a possible D gene (5 bases). The CDR3 is 13 residues long. Trimming removed 6 bases from V and 12 bases from J, with 20 bases in between. CDR1 MNHNY and CDR2 SVGAGI come from the germline V gene (reference sequence). The CDR3 nucleotides read TGTGCCAGCAGATCACAGGTCACACAACACGACACCTTC. The encoded protein is CASRSQVTQHDTF.

V usage is TRBV7-2 and J usage is TRBJ1-1; TRBD1 matches 7 bases. Trimming removed 5 bases from V and 4 bases from J; junction bases left unmatched: 7. The CDR3 loop spans 14 amino acids. Per germline, CDR1 SGHTA and CDR2 FQGNSA. CDR3 sequence: CASSPRQGSTEAFF. In DNA form, the CDR3 reads TGTGCCAGCAGCCCGCGACAGGGATCCACTGAAGCTTTCTTT.

The V gene is TRBV10-2, the J gene TRBJ2-2; D is ambiguous. Germline V CDR1 and CDR2: WSHSY, SAAADI. CDR3 length: 12 residues. The V end was cut by 3 bases, the J end by 6 bases, with 5 bases between. As DNA, the CDR3 is TGCGCCAGCAGTGATAATCCCGGGGAGCTGTTTTTT. This encodes CASSDNPGELFF.

The rearrangement links TRBV6-5 to TRBJ1-3, with 8 positions matching TRBD1. V lost 5 bases, J lost 3 bases, and 3 bases stayed unmatched. CDR1 MNHEY and CDR2 SVGAGI come from the germline V gene. This CDR3 has 14 amino acids. In DNA form, the CDR3 reads TGTGCCAGCAGTCGACAGGGGTATGGAAACACCATATATTTT. The encoded protein is CASSRQGYGNTIYF.

This clone was seen more than once but under ten times. The same CDR3 can be traced to other DNA sequences in this sample. This CDR3 is CASSFGGSSYNEQFF. CDR3 nucleotide sequence: TGTGCCAGCAGCTTTGGCGGGAGTTCCTACAATGAGCAGTTCTTC. V gene TRBV11-3 combines with J gene TRBJ2-1, with 7 bases that match TRBD2. Trimming cost V 3 bases and J 1 base; bases outside gene matches: 3. The length of the CDR3 is 15 residues. Germline V gene sequence: CDR1 SGHNT, CDR2 YENEEA.

The V call is TRBV11-3, the J call TRBJ1-6; unclear D gene. The CDR3 loop spans 13 amino acids. Germline CDR1 and CDR2: SGHNT and YENEEA. V dropped 5 bases and J dropped 7 bases, with 9 bases sitting between them. The CDR3: CASSVDKNSPLHF. CDR3 in DNA: TGTGCCAGCAGCGTTGACAAAAATTCACCCCTCCACTTT.

V is TRBV2 and J is TRBJ1-2; 7 bases are shared with TRBD1. Germline CDR1 and CDR2: SNHLY and FYNNEI. This CDR3 comprises 16 residues. V lost 6 bases to trimming and J lost 7 bases; unmatched junction nucleotides: 17. The CDR3 region has the DNA TGTGCCAGCAGAAAAGATCAGGGGACAGTCTTCTTTGGCTACACCTTC. Translated, it gives CASRKDQGTVFFGYTF.

V and J are TRBV9 and TRBJ2-1; 10 positions match TRBD2. The CDR3 runs to 15 residues. From germline, CDR1 is SGDLS and CDR2 YYNGEE. V lost 3 bases and J lost 15; bases outside the gene matches: 15. CDR3 region: CASSAGASGGPKPFF. DNA of the CDR3: TGTGCCAGCAGCGCCGGGGCTAGCGGGGGCCCTAAACCGTTCTTC.

V gene TRBV27 combines with J gene TRBJ1-1, with 9 bases matching TRBD1. Per germline, CDR1 MNHEY and CDR2 SMNVEV (reference sequence). Trimming at V came to 4 bases and at J to 0 bases, leaving 3 bases not matched to a gene. The CDR3 extends over 15 amino acids. The CDR3: CASSSNRGLNTEAFF. The CDR3 DNA reads TGTGCCAGCAGTTCCAACAGGGGGCTGAACACTGAAGCTTTCTTT.

The genes are TRBV4-2 and TRBJ2-7; TRBD2 is a possible D gene (8 bases). CDR1 and CDR2 (germline): LGHNA, YNFKEQ. The CDR3 is made up of 15 amino acids. Trimming removed 1 base from V and 5 bases from J, with 15 bases in between. The CDR3 protein is CASSQVSGTVDEQYF. The CDR3 bases are TGTGCCAGCAGCCAAGTTAGCGGGACAGTCGACGAGCAGTACTTC.